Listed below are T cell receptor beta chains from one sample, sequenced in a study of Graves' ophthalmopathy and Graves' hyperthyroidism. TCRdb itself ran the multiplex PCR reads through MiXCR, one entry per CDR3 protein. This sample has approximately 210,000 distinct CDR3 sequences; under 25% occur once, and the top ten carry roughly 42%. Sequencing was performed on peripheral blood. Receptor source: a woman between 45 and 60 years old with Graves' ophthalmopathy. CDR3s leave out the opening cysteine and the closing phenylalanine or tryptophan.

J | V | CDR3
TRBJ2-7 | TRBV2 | ASSETSASSYEQY
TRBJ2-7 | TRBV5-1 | ASSSGTSYEQY
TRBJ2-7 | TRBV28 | ASSLTGLLYEQY
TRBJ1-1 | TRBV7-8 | ASSRGHTNTEAF
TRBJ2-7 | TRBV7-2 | ASSETSGNYEQY
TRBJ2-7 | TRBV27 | ASSLFGSARLRPTYEQY
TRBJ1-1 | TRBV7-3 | ASRRDSSNTEAF
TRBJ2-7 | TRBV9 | ASSVRGSVYEQY
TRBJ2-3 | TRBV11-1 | ASSLGDKLSGTDTQY
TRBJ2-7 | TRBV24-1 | ATSSNELQY
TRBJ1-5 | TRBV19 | ASRPDGQGRQPQH
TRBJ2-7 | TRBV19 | ASSVSQGQYDEQY
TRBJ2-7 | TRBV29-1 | SVGTRLADEQY
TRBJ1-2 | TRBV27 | ASSLTDRGRRVGGYT
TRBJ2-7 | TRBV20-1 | SARDPSAGDYEQY
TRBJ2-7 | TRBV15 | ATSRAGTGQYEQY
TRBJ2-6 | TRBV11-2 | ASSLLRSSGGANVLT
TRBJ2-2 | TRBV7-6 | ASSRLAGSNTGELF
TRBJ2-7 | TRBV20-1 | SARGGQGLYEQY
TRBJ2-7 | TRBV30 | AWSKGLDIIEQY
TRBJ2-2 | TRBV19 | ASTVQGSSSGELF
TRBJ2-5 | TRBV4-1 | ASSQSIGAAQETQY
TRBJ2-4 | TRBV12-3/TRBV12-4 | ASLGASANGVQY
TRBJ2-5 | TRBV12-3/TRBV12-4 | ASSVTSGSGQETQY
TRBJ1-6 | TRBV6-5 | ASIGWDSDNSPLH
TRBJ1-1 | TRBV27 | ASSRFLDRNTEAF
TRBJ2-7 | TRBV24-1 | ATAAKTSGMKEQY
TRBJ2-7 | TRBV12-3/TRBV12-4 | ASSFGPTYEQY
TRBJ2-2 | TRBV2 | ASSAPGRDTGELF
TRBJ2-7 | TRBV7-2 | ASSLGLAPYEQY
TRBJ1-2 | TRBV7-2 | ASSLGLRDYGYT
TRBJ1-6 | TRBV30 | AWRSGAGSPLH
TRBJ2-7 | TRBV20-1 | SARGGLGTGEQY
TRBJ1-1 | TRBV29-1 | SVVGPGGTEAF
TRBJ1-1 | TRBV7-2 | ASSLSSGRTVPAVLNTEAF
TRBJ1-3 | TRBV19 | ASSPLSLAGGNTIY
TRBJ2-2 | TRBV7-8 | ASSRLAGAYPGELF
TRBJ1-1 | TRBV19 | ASHHRGNTEAF
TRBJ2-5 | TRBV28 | ASSNPGLAETQY
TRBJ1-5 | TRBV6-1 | ASSEAQSVQH
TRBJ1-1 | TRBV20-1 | SASGTGVYEAF
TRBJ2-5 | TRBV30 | AWSVQETQY